This T cell receptor (beta chain) was sequenced for a study of response to subunit inactivated influenza vaccine (dated by TCRdb to the late 2010s). Background for the entire study: Deep quantitative T cell receptor repertoire profiling was used in the study to track responses to a trivalent subunit inactivated influenza vaccine. General study outcomes and caveats: It was suggested by the authors that each seasonal influenza vaccination may recruit only a limited number of new T cells.

This clonotype was seen a few times. Its specific antigen is unknown. No much larger clone exists at a distance of one base, and base qualities are not known. Library generation was performed with RT-PCR. Instrument on record: Illumina HiSeq 2500. TCRdb reanalyzed the raw reads on its own, using fastp at Q25 for trimming and MiXCR for clone calling, and kept in-frame beta chains. All rows with the same CDR3 protein become a single entry with the most common DNA and genes. This sample comprises hundreds of thousands of distinct CDR3 sequences, about 18% of them detected only once. Of the sample, under 13% falls within the top ten clones. The CDR3 numbers 13 residues from cysteine through phenylalanine. Only the CDR3 part of the read is kept: 39 bases, read in frame from the first base. Between the V and J ends, shortened by 6 bases and 1 base respectively, the junction contains 9 bases. CDR1 and CDR2 are drawn from the germline V gene: MNHEY, SVGEGT.

The sample was PBMCs from blood, taken 5 days after vaccination. Recombination joined TRBV6-2 or TRBV6-3 with TRBJ1-1; the D gene cannot be resolved reliably. This clonotype was sampled from a man in his fifties who received an inactivated influenza vaccine. Donor details come from another sample of the same person, matched by shared clones. The CDR3: CASRRWKNTEAFF. At the DNA level, the sequence is TGTGCCAGCAGGCGGTGGAAGAACACTGAAGCTTTCTTT.